Listed here is a single T cell receptor beta chain. Its antigen is not known. The data originate from a study of pediatric ulcerative colitis. J gave up 2 bases and V 2 bases, and 9 bases lay outside the gene matches. The germline V gene has CDR1 MDHEN and CDR2 SYDVKM. The CDR3 has 17 residues. Each sample received Survey-level depth of up to 500,000 reads. TCRdb's copy holds only in-frame clones and misses some; the assay was immunoSEQ multiplex PCR. This sample yields 36,000 or so clones, of which around 73% are seen a single time; 0.65% to 0.75% belongs to the top ten. One to two pinch biopsies were taken from the rectum during colonoscopy. Whole-study results and caveats: Two rectal clonotypes were found only in ulcerative colitis patients, all of them. Compared with controls, ulcerative colitis showed greater blood-rectum clone sharing.

The V gene is TRBV28, the J gene TRBJ2-4; 7 positions match TRBD1. Sequencing used gut tissue. This receptor was obtained from a boy aged 10-17 years with moderate ulcerative colitis. This CDR3 is CASSLVSATGTKNIQYF. The DNA of the CDR3 is TGTGCCAGCAGTTTAGTCTCCGCGACAGGGACCAAAAACATTCAGTACTTC. Full variable domain (missing parts from reference TRBV28 and TRBJ2-4): DVKVTQSSRYLVKRTGEKVFLECVQDMDHENMFWYRQDPGLGLRLIYFSYDVKMKEKGDIPEGYSVSREKKERFSLILESASTNQTSMYLCASSLVSATGTKNIQYFGAGTRLSVL.